The subject of this entry is one TCR beta chain. Sequencing targeted TCR beta in blood CD8+ and CD4+ T cells. The sample belongs to a study of CD8 T cells in Susac syndrome. Random hexamers served to reverse transcribe about 0.5 to 1 ug RNA. The TCR beta CDR3 was amplified by immunoSEQ multiplex PCR across 54 Vbeta, 13 Jbeta. Each CDR3 protein gets one entry after TCRdb re-called the immunoSEQ multiplex PCR reads with MiXCR. Of about 200,000 distinct CDR3 sequences in the sample, 85% to 95% are singletons; the top ten hold around 0.093%. In germline, CDR1 is MDHEN, CDR2 SYDVKM. Trimming removed 7 bases from V and 2 bases from J, with 8 bases in between. This CDR3 is built from 12 residues.

The sample was CD4+ T cells from PBMCs. The chain has TRBV28 and TRBJ1-1, with D possibly being TRBD1 (5 bases). The sequence was collected from a human donor in good health. CDR3 DNA: TGTGCCAGCATCCAGGGAAACACTGAAGCTTTCTTT. It specifies CASIQGNTEAFF.